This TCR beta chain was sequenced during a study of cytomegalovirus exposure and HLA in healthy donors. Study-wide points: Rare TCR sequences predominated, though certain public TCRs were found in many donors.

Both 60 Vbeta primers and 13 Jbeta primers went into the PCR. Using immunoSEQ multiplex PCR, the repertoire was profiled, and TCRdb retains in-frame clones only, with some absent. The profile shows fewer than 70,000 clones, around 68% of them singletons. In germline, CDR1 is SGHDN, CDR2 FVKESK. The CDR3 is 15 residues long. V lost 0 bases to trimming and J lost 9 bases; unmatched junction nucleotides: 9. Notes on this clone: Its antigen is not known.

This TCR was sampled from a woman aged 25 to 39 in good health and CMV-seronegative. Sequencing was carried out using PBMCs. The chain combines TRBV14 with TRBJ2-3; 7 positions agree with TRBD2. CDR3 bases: TGTGCCAGCAGCCAAGATCACCGGGGCGGGAGCACGCAGTATTTT. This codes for CASSQDHRGGSTQYF.